This T cell receptor beta chain was sequenced for a study of radiation and T cells in renal cell carcinoma. This clone was counted only a few times. Its antigen remains unidentified. The treatment denotes: treatment-naive control, cytoreductive nephrectomy. Assay used: immunoSEQ multiplex PCR; TCRdb lists only in-frame clones, some missing. The table shows some 15,000 clones, with roughly 57% occurring only once. CDR1 is SGHAT, CDR2 FQNNGV, per germline. Trimming shortened V by 5 bases and J by 6 bases, and 17 bases separated the two germline ends. This CDR3 is built from 15 residues. Study conclusions and caveats: Compared with controls, irradiated tumors had more, larger dominant CDR3 motifs.

Source: tumor tissue, taken from a patient whose treatment was nephrectomy without radiotherapy. The chain employs TRBV11-2 and TRBJ2-4, with D possibly being TRBD2 (7 bases). The sequence derives from a man aged 40-49 years with renal cell carcinoma. DNA for the CDR3: TGTGCCAGCAGCCCCTTGGGGGGGGCTAGAAACATTCAGTACTTC. Encoded protein: CASSPLGGARNIQYF.